A selection of T cell receptor beta chains follows, all from one sample in a study of CD8+CD57+ T cells in acquired aplastic anemia. One entry per CDR3 protein results from TCRdb running MiXCR on the reads. The table lists hundreds of thousands of distinct CDR3 sequences, around 33% of them singletons. The sample consisted of sorted CD4+, CD8+, or CD8+CD57+ T cells (not recorded which) from PBMCs. The source of these receptors is a human donor with aplastic anemia. Each CDR3 is given with its conserved first and last residue. D genes are given only for firm matches. Some rows have no size entry. The others give once, few or many, or a class for an expanded clone.

clone_size j_call d_call v_call cdr3_nt cdr3_aa
NA TRBJ2-6 TRBD2 TRBV20-1 TGCAGTGCTCCCCTCAGGACTAGCGGGATATCTGGGGCCAACGTCCTGACTTTC CSAPLRTSGISGANVLTF
many TRBJ2-2 NA TRBV25-1 TGTGCCAGCAGTCCCCCGGGGACATTGAACACCGGGGAGCTGTTTTTT CASSPPGTLNTGELFF
NA TRBJ1-3 NA TRBV30 TGTGCCTGGAGTGTTCCAGGGATAAACACCATATATTTT CAWSVPGINTIYF
many TRBJ1-2 NA TRBV20-1 TGCAGTGCTGGGGCGAAGGGGGGGATCTATGGCTACACCTTC CSAGAKGGIYGYTF
NA TRBJ2-5 NA TRBV5-1 TGCGCCAGCAGCGGGGGTAGTAAAGGGGAGACCCAGCACTTC CASSGGSKGETQHF
NA TRBJ2-3 TRBD2 TRBV9 TGTGCCAGCAGCGCCTATTGGACTAGCGGGAGCACAGATACGCAGTATTTT CASSAYWTSGSTDTQYF
NA TRBJ2-1 TRBD2 TRBV11-1 TGTGCCAGCAGTCCTGAGGGCGGGGGGACCTGGGGTGAGCAGTTCTTC CASSPEGGGTWGEQFF
many TRBJ1-6 TRBD1 TRBV20-1 TGCAGTGCTAGAGGGACAGGGACTGGGGATTCACCCCTCCACTTT CSARGTGTGDSPLHF
few TRBJ2-1 NA TRBV5-1 TGCGCCAGCAGCTCCACCGGGGCCTCGGGTGAGCAGTTCTTC CASSSTGASGEQFF
few TRBJ1-6 NA TRBV30 TGTGCCTGGAGTGTAACTCGGACACGGATGTATTCACCCCTCCACTTT CAWSVTRTRMYSPLHF
few TRBJ1-1 NA TRBV12-3/TRBV12-4 TGTGCCAGCAGTTTAGGAACAGCCTACCTCACTGAAGCTTTCTTT CASSLGTAYLTEAFF
NA TRBJ2-3 TRBD2 TRBV11-1 TGTGCCAGCAGCTTAGTCCAGCGGGGGGCAGATACGCAGTATTTT CASSLVQRGADTQYF
many TRBJ1-5 NA TRBV7-6 TGTGCCAGCAGCTTAGGGGGGAACAATCAGCCCCAGCATTTT CASSLGGNNQPQHF
few TRBJ2-7 TRBD2 TRBV13 TGTGCCAGCAGCCCCATCCGCGCTCGGTTGCGGGGGGCGTCGTACGAGCAGTACTTC CASSPIRARLRGASYEQYF
many TRBJ1-1 NA TRBV20-1 TGCAGTGCTCGGGATGGCGCTGAAGCTTTCTTT CSARDGAEAFF
many TRBJ1-6 NA TRBV2 TGTGCCAGCAGGCCCAAGGGAATACGGCATTCACCCCTCCACTTT CASRPKGIRHSPLHF
NA TRBJ1-4 NA TRBV7-9 TGTGCCAGCAGCTTCGGGGGCGGGGATGAAAAACTGTCTTTT CASSFGGGDEKLSF
NA TRBJ2-1 TRBD2 TRBV10-3 TGTGCCATCATTCCTAGCGGGGACTACAATGAGCAGTTCTTC CAIIPSGDYNEQFF
NA TRBJ2-1 TRBD2 TRBV27 TGTGCCAGCAGTGCCCTACGACTAGCGGGGGGGAGGGATGAGCAGTTCTTC CASSALRLAGGRDEQFF
few TRBJ1-6 NA TRBV2 TGTGCCTGGAGTGTCTCACCCGCCCCATCACCCCTCCACTTT CAWSVSPAPSPLHF
few TRBJ1-3 NA TRBV7-2 TGTGCCAGCAGCTTGTCCAGCTTCTCTGGAAACACCATATATTTT CASSLSSFSGNTIYF
many TRBJ1-1 TRBD1 TRBV10-1 TGCGCCAGCAGTAAATACAGGGGGCGATTTCAAGCTTTCTTT CASSKYRGRFQAFF
NA TRBJ2-3 TRBD2 TRBV5-1 TGCGCCAGCAGCCGGATAGGAGTAGCGGGCGGTAGAGATACGAAGTATTTT CASSRIGVAGGRDTKYF
many TRBJ2-7 NA TRBV6-1 TGTGCCAGCACCCTCCTTCCAGGGGGAGGCTACGAGCAGTACTTC CASTLLPGGGYEQYF
NA TRBJ2-7 NA TRBV7-2 TGTGCCGGCAGCTTAGAGGTAGGGGCCTACGAGCAGTACTTC CAGSLEVGAYEQYF
NA TRBJ2-2 TRBD2 TRBV19 TGTGCCAGTAGTAAGCGGGGTAGGGCGATAACAAACACCGGGGAGCTGTTTTTT CASSKRGRAITNTGELFF
NA TRBJ2-7 NA TRBV12-3/TRBV12-4 TGTGCCAGCAGTTTTGTGAGTAGGGACGAGCAGTACTTC CASSFVSRDEQYF
many TRBJ2-7 NA TRBV20-1 TGCAGTGCCCCACGGGCCTACGAGCAGTACTTC CSAPRAYEQYF